This TCR beta chain came from a study of blood T cell repertoires in COVID-19. Overall study: Sample material is recorded as cDNA or gDNA derived from T cells, B-cell-depleted T cells, or PBMCs.

This table comes from immunoSEQ multiplex PCR, and its TCRdb copy is limited to in-frame clones, with some not included. The sample carries roughly 100,000 clones, approximately 72% recorded once. Germline V gene sequence: CDR1 MDHEN, CDR2 SYDVKM. Trimming removed 6 bases at V and 5 bases at J, with 7 bases between. The CDR3 runs to 11 residues. This clone showed up just once. The sample taken for sequencing was peripheral blood. The sequence was collected from a woman aged 65 to 85 with acute or convalescent COVID-19. The gene calls are TRBV28 and TRBJ1-1; D gene uncertain. The CDR3 spells CASSGVTEAFF. The DNA for the CDR3 is TGTGCCAGCAGCGGTGTTACTGAAGCTTTCTTT.